This is a list of T cell receptor beta chains from one sample in a study of blood T cells in healthy people across ages. TCRdb itself ran the 5' RACE reads through MiXCR, one entry per CDR3 protein. Counted here are roughly 2 million distinct CDR3 sequences, 40% to 55% occurring once; the ten biggest clones make up less than 2.5%. The source material was blood. The receptor set was obtained from a middle-aged woman in good health. The conserved cysteine and the conserved F or W are not part of the CDR3 here. Some rows have no size entry. The others give once, few or many, or a class for an expanded clone.

CDR3	V	length	J	size
ASRAGQGYGYT	TRBV5-5	11	TRBJ1-2	few
ASSSWTGKNIQY	TRBV27	12	TRBJ2-4	-
ASSPVGGVEQY	TRBV3-1	11	-	-
ASSLGGQDYEQF	TRBV28	12	TRBJ2-1	-
AISLRGGETQY	TRBV10-3	11	TRBJ2-5	-
SAPDKHSNQPQH	TRBV20-1	12	TRBJ1-5	-
ASRFADRVETQY	TRBV6-6	12	-	few
ATSEGGGPQETQY	TRBV24-1	13	TRBJ2-5	few
ATSRDRTTGELF	TRBV15	12	TRBJ2-2	-
ASGRMKPGSVNSPLH	TRBV3-1	15	TRBJ1-6	once